This note documents a single TCR beta chain sequence. Its antigen is currently unknown. Libraries were prepared by immunoSEQ multiplex PCR; TCRdb keeps only in-frame clonotypes and omits some of them. The data show 30,000 to 40,000 clones, roughly four fifths seen once. CDR3 size: 13 residues. The ends were cut back, 4 bases at V and 4 bases at J, with 10 bases in the middle. Germline V lookup: CDR1 SNHLY, CDR2 FYNNEI. The data were obtained in a study of OX40 agonist ivuxolimab in advanced cancers. Study as a whole: Patients assigned to dose escalation were diagnosed with hepatocellular carcinoma, melanoma, renal cell or head and neck cancer.

Study-wide points: The antigens recognized by the expanded peripheral T cells, that is their antigen specificity, were not determined. More expanded clones were found, on average, in CD8+ than in CD4+ T cells.

This chain connects TRBV2 to TRBJ1-1; maybe TRBD1 (6 bases). The TCR sequence derives from an adult with an advanced solid tumor such as melanoma, head and neck, liver or kidney cancer. The specimen was CD4+ or CD8+ T cells sorted from blood, collected in a trial of the OX40 agonist ivuxolimab. CDR3 in DNA: TGTGCCAGCAGTGCAGGGGAGGGCACTGAAGCTTTCTTT. It translates to CASSAGEGTEAFF. Supplemented by reference TRBV2 and TRBJ1-1, the full variable domain reads EPEVTQTPSHQVTQMGQEVILRCVPISNHLYFYWYRQILGQKVEFLVSFYNNEISEKSEIFDDQFSVERPDGSNFTLKIRSTKLEDSAMYFCASSAGEGTEAFFGQGTRLTVV.